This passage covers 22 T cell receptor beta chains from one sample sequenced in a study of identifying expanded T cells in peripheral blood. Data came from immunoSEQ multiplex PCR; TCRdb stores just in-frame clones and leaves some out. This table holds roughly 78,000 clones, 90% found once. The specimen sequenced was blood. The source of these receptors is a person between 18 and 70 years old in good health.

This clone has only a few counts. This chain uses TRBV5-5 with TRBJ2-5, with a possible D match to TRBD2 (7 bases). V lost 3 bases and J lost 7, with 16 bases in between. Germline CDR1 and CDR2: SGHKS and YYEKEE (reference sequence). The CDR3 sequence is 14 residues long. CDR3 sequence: CASSWGGGRVTQYF. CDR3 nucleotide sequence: TGTGCCAGCAGCTGGGGAGGGGGGCGCGTGACCCAGTACTTC.

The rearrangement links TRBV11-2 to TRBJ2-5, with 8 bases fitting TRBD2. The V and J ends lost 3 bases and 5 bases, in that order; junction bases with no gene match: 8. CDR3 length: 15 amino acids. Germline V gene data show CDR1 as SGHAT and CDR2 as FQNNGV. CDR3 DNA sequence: TGTGCCAGCAGCTTCAACGGGGGGGCCGGGGAGACCCAGTACTTC. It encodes CASSFNGGAGETQYF.

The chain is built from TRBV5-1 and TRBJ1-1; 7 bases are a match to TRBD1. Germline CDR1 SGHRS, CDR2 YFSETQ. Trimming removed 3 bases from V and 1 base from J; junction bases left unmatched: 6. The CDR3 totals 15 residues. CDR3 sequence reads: CASSSWTGSNTEAFF. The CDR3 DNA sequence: TGCGCCAGCAGCTCCTGGACAGGTTCGAACACTGAAGCTTTCTTT.

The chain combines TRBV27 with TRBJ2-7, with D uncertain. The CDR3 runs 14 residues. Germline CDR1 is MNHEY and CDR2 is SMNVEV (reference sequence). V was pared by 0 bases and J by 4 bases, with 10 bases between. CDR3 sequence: CASSLSSFGYEQYF. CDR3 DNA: TGTGCCAGCAGTTTATCCAGCTTTGGATACGAGCAGTACTTC.

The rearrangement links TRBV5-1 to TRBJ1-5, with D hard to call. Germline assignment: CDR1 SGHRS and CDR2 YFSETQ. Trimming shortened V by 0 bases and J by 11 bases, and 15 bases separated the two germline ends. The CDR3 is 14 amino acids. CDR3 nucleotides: TGCGCCAGCAGCTTGGACCGGGAGAAGTTCGCCCAGCATTTT. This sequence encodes CASSLDREKFAQHF.

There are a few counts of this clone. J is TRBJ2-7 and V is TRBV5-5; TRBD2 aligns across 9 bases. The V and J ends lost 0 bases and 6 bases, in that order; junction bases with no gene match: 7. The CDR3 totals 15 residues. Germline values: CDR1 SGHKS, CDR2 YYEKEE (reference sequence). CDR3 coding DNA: TGTGCCAGCAGCTTGGTTATTAGCGGGAGCGGCGAGCAGTACTTC. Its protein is CASSLVISGSGEQYF.

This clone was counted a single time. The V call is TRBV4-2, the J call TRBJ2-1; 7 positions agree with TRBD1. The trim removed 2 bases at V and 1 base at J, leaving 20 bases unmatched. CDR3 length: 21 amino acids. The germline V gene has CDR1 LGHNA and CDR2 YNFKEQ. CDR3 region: CASSQRVTGDLLAASYNEQFF. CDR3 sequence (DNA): TGTGCCAGCAGCCAAAGGGTTACAGGGGACCTCCTAGCAGCTTCCTACAATGAGCAGTTCTTC.

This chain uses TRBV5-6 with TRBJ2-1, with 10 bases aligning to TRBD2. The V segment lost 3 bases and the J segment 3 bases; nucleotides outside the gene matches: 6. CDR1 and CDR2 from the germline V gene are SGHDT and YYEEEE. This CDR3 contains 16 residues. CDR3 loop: CASSYVTSGVYNEQFF. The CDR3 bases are TGTGCCAGCAGCTACGTAACTAGCGGGGTCTACAATGAGCAGTTCTTC.

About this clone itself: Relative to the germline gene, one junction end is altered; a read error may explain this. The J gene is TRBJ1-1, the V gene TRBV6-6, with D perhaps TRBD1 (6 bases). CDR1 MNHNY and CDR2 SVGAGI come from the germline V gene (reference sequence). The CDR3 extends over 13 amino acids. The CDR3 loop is CASRPPDSTKAFF. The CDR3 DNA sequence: TGTGCCAGCAGACCTCCGGACAGCACTAAAGCTTTCTTT.

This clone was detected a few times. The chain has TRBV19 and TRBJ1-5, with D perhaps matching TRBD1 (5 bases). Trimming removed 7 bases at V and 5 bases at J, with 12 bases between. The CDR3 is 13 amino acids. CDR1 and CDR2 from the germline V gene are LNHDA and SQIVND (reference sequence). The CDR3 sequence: CASKKGGDQPQHF. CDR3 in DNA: TGTGCCAGTAAAAAGGGAGGGGATCAGCCCCAGCATTTT.

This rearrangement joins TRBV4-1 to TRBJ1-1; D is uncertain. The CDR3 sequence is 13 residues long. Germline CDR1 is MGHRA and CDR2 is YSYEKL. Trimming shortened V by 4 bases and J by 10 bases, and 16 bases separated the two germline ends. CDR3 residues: CASSRDYPRGAFF. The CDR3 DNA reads TGCGCCAGCAGCCGGGATTACCCCCGGGGAGCTTTCTTT.

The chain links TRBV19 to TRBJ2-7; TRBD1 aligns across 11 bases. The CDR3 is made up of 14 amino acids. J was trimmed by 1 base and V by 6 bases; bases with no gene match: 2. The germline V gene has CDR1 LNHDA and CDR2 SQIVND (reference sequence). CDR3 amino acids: CASRDRGQSYEQYF. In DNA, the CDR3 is TGTGCCAGTAGGGACAGGGGGCAATCCTACGAGCAGTACTTC.

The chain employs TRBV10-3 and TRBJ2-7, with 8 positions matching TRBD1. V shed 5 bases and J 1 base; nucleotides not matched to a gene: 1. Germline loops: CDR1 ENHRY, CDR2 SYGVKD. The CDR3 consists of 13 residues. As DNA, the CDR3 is TGTGCCATCAGTCAGGGGGCTTCCTACGAGCAGTACTTC. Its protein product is CAISQGASYEQYF.

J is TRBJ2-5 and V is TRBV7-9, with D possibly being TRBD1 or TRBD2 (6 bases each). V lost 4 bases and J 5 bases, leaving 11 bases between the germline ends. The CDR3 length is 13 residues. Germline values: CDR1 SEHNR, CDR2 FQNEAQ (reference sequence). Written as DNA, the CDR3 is TGTGCCAGCAGCTCACAAGGGGGGGAGACCCAGTACTTC. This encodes CASSSQGGETQYF.

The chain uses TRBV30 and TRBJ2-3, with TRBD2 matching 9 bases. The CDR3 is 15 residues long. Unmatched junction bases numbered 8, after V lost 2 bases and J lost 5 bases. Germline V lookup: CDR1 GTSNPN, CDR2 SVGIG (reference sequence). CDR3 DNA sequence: TGTGCCTGGAGTCTGGCGGGGGGGTTTGGAGATACGCAGTATTTT. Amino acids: CAWSLAGGFGDTQYF. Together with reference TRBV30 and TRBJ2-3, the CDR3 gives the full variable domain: SQTIHQWPATLVQPVGSPLSLECTVEGTSNPNLYWYRQAAGRGLQLLFYSVGIGQISSEVPQNLSASRPQDRQFILSSKKLLLSDSGFYLCAWSLAGGFGDTQYFGPGTRLTVL.

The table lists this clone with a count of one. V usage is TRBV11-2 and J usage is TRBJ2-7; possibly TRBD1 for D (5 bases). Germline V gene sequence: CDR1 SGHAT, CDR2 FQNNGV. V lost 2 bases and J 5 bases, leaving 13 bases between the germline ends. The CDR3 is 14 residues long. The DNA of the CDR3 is TGTGCCAGCAGCTTAAGCCCCACAGGAGACGAGCAGTACTTC. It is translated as CASSLSPTGDEQYF.

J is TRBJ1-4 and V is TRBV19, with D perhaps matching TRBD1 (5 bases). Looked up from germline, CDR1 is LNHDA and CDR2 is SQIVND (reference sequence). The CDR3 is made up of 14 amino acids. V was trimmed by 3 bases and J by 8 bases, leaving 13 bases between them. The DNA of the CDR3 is TGTGCCAGTAGTATTCAGGGCGGCGCAGAAAAACTGTTTTTT. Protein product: CASSIQGGAEKLFF.

The CDR3 DNA is TGTGCCAGCAGCTTAAGTGCGGACATATCTAATGAAAAACTGTTTTTT. Protein product: CASSLSADISNEKLFF. V usage is TRBV7-9 and J usage is TRBJ1-4, with TRBD1 as a possible D gene (5 bases). CDR1 SEHNR and CDR2 FQNEAQ come from the germline V gene (reference sequence). CDR3 length: 16 amino acids. Trimming stripped 2 bases from V and 3 bases from J, with 13 bases between. Combining the CDR3 with reference TRBV7-9 and TRBJ1-4 gives the whole variable domain DTGVSQNPRHKITKRGQNVTFRCDPISEHNRLYWYRQTLGQGPEFLTYFQNEAQLEKSRLLSDRFSAERPKGSFSTLEIQRTEQGDSAMYLCASSLSADISNEKLFFGSGTQLSVL.

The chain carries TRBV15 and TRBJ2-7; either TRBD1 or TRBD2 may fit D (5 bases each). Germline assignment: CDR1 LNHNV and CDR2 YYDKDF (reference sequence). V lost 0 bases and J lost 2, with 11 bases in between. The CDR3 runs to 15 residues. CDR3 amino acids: CATSRDLGTTYEQYF. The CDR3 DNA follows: TGTGCCACCAGCAGAGATCTTGGGACCACCTACGAGCAGTACTTC.

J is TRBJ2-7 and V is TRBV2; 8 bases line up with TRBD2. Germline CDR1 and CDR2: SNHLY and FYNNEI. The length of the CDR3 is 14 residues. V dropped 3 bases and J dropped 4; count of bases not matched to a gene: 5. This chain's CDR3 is CASSEPSGWYEQYF. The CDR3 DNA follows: TGTGCCAGCAGTGAGCCTAGCGGGTGGTACGAGCAGTACTTC.

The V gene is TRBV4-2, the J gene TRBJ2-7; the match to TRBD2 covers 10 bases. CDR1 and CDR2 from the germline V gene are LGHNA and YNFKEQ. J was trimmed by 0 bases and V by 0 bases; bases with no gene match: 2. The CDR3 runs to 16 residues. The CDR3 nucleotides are TGTGCCAGCAGCCAAGATAGGACTAGCGGCTCCTACGAGCAGTACTTC. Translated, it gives CASSQDRTSGSYEQYF.

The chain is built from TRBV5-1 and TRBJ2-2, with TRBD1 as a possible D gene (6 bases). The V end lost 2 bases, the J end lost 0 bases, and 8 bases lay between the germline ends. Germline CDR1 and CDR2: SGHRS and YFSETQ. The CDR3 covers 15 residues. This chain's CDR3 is CASSLGGSNTGELFF. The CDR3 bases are TGCGCCAGCAGCTTAGGGGGATCGAACACCGGGGAGCTGTTTTTT.